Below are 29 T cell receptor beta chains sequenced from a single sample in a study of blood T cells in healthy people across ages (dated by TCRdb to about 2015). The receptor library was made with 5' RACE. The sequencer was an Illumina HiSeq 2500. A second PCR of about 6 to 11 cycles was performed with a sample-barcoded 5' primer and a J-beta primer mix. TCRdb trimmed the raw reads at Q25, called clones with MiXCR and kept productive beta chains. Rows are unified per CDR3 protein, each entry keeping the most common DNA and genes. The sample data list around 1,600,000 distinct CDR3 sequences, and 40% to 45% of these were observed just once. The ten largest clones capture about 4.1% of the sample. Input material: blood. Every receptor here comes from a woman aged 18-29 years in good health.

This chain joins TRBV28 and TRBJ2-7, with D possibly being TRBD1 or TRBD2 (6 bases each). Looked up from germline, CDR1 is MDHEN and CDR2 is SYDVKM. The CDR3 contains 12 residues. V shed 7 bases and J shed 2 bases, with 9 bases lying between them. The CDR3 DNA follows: TGTGCCAGCATCGGGGGCGCCTACGAGCAGTACTTC. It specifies CASIGGAYEQYF.

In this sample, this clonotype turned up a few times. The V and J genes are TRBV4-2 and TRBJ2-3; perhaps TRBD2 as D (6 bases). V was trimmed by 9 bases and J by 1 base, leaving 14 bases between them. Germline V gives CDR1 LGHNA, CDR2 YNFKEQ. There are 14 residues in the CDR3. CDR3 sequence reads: CASGGEYGTDTQYF. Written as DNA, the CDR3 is TGTGCCAGTGGAGGGGAATATGGCACAGATACGCAGTATTTT.

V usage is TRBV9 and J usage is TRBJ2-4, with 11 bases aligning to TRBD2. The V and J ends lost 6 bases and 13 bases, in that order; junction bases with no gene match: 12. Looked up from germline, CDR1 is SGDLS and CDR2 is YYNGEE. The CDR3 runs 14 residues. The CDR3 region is CASTVGLAGGEQYF. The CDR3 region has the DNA TGTGCCAGCACCGTGGGGCTAGCGGGAGGTGAGCAGTACTTC.

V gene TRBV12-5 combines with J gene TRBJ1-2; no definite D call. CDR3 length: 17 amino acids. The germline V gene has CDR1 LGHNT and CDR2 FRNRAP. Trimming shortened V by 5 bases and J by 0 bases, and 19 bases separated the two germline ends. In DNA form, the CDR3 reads TGTGCTAGTGGTCTGTCAAGGCACAGTTTAGCTAACTATGGCTACACCTTC. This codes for CASGLSRHSLANYGYTF.

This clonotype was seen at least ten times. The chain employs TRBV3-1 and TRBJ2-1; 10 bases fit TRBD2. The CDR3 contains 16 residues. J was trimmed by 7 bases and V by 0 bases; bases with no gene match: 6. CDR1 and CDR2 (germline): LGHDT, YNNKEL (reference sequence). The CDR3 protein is CASSQDSGGQSNEQFF. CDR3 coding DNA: TGTGCCAGCAGCCAAGATAGCGGGGGGCAATCAAATGAGCAGTTCTTC.

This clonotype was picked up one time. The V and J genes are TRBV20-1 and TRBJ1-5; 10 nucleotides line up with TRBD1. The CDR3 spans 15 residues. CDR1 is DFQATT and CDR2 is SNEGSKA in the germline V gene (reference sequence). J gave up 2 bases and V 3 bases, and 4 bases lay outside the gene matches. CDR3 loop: CSARAGTGGNQPQHF. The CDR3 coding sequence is TGCAGTGCTAGGGCCGGGACAGGGGGCAATCAGCCCCAGCATTTT.

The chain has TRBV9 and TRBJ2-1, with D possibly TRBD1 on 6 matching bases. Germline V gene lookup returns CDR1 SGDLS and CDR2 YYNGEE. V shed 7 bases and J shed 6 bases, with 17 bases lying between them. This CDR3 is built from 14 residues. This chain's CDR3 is CASAASRGANEQFF. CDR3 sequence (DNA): TGTGCCAGCGCAGCCAGCAGGGGAGCCAATGAGCAGTTCTTC.

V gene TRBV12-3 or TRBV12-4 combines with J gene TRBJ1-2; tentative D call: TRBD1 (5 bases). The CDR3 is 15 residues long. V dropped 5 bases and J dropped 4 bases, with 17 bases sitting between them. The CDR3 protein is CASSTWDRQPYGYTF. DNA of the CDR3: TGTGCCAGCAGTACCTGGGACCGACAACCCTATGGCTACACCTTC.

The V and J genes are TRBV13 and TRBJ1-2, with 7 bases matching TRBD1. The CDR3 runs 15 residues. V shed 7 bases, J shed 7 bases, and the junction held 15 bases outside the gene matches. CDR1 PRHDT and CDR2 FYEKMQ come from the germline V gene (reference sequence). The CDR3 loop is CASTPVTGDSFGYTF. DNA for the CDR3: TGTGCCAGCACCCCCGTCACAGGGGATTCCTTTGGCTACACCTTC.

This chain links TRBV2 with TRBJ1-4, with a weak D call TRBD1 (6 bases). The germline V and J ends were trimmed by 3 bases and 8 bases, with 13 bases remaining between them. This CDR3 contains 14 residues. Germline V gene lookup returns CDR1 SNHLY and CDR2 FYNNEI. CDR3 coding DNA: TGTGCCAGCAGTGAGCGCAGGGGAGGAGAAAAACTGTTTTTT. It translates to CASSERRGGEKLFF.

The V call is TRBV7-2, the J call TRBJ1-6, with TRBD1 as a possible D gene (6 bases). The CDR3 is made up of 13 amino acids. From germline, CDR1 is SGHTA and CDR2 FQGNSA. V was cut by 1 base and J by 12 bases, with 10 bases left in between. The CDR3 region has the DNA TGTGCCAGCAGCTTAGGCGGACAGTTACCCCTCCACTTT. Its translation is CASSLGGQLPLHF.

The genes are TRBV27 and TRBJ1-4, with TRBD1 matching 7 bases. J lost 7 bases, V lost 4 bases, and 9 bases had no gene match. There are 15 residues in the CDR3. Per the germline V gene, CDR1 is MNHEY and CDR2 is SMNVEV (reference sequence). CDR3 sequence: CASSSYRGGGEKLFF. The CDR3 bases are TGTGCCAGCAGTTCTTACAGGGGAGGTGGTGAAAAACTGTTTTTT.

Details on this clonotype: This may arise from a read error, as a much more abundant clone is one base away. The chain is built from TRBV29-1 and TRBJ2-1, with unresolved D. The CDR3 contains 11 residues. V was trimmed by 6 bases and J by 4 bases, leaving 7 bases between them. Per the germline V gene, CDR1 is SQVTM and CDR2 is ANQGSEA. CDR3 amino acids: CSVAHYNEQFF. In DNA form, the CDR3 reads TGCAGCGTGGCACATTACAATGAGCAGTTCTTC.

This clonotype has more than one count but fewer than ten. CDR3 protein: CASSAGVDEKLFF. The CDR3 DNA reads as TGCGCCAGCAGTGCAGGGGTGGATGAAAAACTGTTTTTT. The rearrangement joins TRBV10-1 to TRBJ1-4, with a possible D match to TRBD1 (6 bases). There are 13 residues in the CDR3. V was trimmed by 4 bases and J by 6 bases, leaving 9 bases between them. Germline lookup yields CDR1 WNHNN and CDR2 SYGVQD (reference sequence).

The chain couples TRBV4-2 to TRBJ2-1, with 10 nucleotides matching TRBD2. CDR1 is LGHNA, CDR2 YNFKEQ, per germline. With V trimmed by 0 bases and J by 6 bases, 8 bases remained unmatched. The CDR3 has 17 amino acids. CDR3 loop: CASSQEGLAAGGNEQFF. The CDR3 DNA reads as TGTGCCAGCAGCCAAGAAGGACTAGCGGCCGGTGGCAATGAGCAGTTCTTC.

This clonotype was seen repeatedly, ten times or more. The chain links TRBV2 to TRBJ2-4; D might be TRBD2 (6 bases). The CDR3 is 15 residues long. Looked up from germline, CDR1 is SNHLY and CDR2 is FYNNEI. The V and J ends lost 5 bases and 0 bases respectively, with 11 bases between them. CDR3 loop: CASSLTGVAKNIQYF. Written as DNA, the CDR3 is TGTGCCAGCAGTTTGACGGGGGTAGCCAAAAACATTCAGTACTTC.

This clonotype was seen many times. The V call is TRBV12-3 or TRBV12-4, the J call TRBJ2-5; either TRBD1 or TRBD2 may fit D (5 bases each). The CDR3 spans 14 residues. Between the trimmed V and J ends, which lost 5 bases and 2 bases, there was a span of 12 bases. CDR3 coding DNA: TGTGCCAGCAGTCCTAGGGACCCACAAGAGACCCAGTACTTC. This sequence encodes CASSPRDPQETQYF.

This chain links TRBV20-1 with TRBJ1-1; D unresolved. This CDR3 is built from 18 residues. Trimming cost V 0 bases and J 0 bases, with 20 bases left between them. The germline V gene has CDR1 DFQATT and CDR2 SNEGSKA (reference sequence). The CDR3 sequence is CSARDGATPFPLNTEAFF. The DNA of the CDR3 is TGCAGTGCTAGAGATGGCGCGACACCTTTCCCACTGAACACTGAAGCTTTCTTT.

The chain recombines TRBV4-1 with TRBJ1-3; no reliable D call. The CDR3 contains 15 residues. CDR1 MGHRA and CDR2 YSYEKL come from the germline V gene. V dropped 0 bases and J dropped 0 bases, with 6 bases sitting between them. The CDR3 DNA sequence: TGCGCCAGCAGCCAAGACGGAAACTCTGGAAACACCATATATTTT. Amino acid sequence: CASSQDGNSGNTIYF.

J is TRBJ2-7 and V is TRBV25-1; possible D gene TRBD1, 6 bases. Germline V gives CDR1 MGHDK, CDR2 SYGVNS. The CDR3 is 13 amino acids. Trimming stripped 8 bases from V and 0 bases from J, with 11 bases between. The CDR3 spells CASGPDSSYEQYF. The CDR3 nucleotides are TGTGCCAGCGGTCCGGACAGCTCCTACGAGCAGTACTTC.

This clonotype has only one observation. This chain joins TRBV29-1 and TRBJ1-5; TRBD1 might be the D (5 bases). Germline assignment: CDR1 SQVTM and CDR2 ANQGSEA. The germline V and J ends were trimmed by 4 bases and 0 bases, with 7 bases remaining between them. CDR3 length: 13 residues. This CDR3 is CSVGGSSNQPQHF. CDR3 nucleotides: TGCAGCGTTGGGGGGTCTAGCAATCAGCCCCAGCATTTT.

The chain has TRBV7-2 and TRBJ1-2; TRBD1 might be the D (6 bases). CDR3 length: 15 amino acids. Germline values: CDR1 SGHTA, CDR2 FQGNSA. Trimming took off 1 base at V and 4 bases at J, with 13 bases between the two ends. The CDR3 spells CASSLEAGEGYGYTF. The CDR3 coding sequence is TGTGCCAGCAGCTTAGAGGCAGGGGAAGGCTATGGCTACACCTTC.

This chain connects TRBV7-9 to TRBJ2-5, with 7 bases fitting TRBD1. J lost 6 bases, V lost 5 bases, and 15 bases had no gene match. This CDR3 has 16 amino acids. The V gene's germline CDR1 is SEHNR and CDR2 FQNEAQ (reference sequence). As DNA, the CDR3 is TGTGCCAGCAGCACTCGGGACAGCCTGGGATGGAAGACCCAGTACTTC. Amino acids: CASSTRDSLGWKTQYF.

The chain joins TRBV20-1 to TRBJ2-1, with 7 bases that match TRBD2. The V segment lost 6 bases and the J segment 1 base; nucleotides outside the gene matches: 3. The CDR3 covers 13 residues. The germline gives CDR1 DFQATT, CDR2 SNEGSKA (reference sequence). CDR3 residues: CSAGLVSYNEQFF. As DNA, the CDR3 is TGCAGTGCCGGACTAGTTTCCTACAATGAGCAGTTCTTC.

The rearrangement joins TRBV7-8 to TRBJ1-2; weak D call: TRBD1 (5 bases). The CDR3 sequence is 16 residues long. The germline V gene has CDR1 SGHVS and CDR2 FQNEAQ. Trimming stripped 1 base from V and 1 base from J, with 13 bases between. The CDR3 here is CASSLDPAGYNYGYTF. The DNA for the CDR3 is TGTGCCAGCAGCTTAGATCCGGCAGGGTATAACTATGGCTACACCTTC.

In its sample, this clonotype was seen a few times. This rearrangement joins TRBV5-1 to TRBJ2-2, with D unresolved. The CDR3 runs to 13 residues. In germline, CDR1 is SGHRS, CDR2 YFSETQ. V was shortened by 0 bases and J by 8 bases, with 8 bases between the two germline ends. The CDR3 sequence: CASSLETFGELFF. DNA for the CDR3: TGCGCCAGCAGCTTGGAAACTTTTGGGGAGCTGTTTTTT.

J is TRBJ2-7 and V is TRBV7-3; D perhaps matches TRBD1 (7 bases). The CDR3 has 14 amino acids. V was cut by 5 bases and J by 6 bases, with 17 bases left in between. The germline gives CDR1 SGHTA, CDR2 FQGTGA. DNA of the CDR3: TGTGCCAGCAGCCCGGAGGGACAGACTCTCGAGCAGTACTTC. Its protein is CASSPEGQTLEQYF.

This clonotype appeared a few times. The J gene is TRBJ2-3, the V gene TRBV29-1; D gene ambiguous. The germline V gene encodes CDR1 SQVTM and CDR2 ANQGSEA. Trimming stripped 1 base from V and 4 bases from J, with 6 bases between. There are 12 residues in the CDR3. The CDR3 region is CSVEVVADTQYF. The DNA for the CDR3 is TGCAGCGTTGAAGTAGTGGCAGATACGCAGTATTTT.

The CDR3 DNA reads as TGTGCCAGCTCACCGACCCTACAAGAGACCCAGTACTTC. Protein sequence: CASSPTLQETQYF. The chain carries TRBV18 and TRBJ2-5; unclear D gene. V was pared by 3 bases and J by 2 bases, with 7 bases between. Germline V gene sequence: CDR1 KGHSH, CDR2 LQKENI. CDR3 length: 13 residues.